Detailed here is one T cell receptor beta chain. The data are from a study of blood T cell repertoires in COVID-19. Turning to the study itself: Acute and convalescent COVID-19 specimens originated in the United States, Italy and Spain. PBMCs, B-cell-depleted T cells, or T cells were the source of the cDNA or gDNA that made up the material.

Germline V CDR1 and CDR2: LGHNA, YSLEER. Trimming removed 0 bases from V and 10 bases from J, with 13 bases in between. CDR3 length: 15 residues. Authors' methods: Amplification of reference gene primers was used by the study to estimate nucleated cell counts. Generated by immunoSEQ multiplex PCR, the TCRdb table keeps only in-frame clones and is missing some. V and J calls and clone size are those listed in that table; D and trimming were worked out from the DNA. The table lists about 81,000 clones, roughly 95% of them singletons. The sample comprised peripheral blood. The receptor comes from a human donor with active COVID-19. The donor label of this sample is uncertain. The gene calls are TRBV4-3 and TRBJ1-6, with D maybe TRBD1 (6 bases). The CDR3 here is CASSQDRGGRSPLHF. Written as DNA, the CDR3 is TGCGCCAGCAGCCAAGACAGGGGCGGGAGGTCACCCCTCCACTTT.